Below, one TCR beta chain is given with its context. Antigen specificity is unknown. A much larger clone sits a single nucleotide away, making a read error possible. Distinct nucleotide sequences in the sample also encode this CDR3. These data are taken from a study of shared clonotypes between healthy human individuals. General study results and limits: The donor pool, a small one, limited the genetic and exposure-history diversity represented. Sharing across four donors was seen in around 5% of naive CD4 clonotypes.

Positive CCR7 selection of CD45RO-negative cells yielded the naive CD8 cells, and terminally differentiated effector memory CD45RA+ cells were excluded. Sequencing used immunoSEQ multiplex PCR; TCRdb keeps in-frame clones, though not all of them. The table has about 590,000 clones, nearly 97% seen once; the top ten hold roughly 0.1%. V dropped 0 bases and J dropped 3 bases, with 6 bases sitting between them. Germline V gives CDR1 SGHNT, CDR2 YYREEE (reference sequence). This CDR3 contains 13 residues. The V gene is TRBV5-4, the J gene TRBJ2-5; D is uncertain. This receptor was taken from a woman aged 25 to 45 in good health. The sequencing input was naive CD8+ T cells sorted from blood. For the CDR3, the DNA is TGTGCCAGCAGCTTGGTGGCAGAAGAGACCCAGTACTTC. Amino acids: CASSLVAEETQYF.